This section outlines one T cell receptor (beta chain) sequence together with its context. Its antigen is undetermined. CD45RO-negative cells were positively selected for CCR7, leaving out terminally differentiated effector memory CD45RA+ cells. This sample stems from a study of shared clonotypes between healthy human individuals. Overall study findings and caveats: Clonotypes shared by all four sorted-subset donors had higher generation probabilities than non-shared clonotypes. Of the naive CD4 clonotypes, around 4.8% were shared across several donors.

Clones were sequenced by immunoSEQ multiplex PCR, and TCRdb holds only the in-frame ones, with some missing. The profile shows about 2 million clones, about 94% of them singletons. J gave up 3 bases and V 5 bases, and 8 bases lay outside the gene matches. CDR3 size: 15 residues. Germline assignment: CDR1 SGHTA and CDR2 FQGNSA. The rearrangement uses TRBV7-2 and TRBJ2-7, with 9 positions matching TRBD1. The sample was naive CD8+ T cells sorted from blood. The receptor comes from a man younger than 30 in good health. This CDR3 is CASSPSTGGDYEQYF. CDR3 in DNA: TGTGCCAGCAGCCCCTCGACAGGGGGTGACTACGAGCAGTACTTC. Full variable domain (rest looked up from reference TRBV7-2 and TRBJ2-7): GAGVSQSPSNKVTEKGKDVELRCDPISGHTALYWYRQSLGQGLEFLIYFQGNSAPDKSGLPSDRFSAERTGGSVSTLTIQRTQQEDSAVYLCASSPSTGGDYEQYFGPGTRLTVT.